Sequencing of this TCR beta chain was carried out in a study of cytomegalovirus exposure and HLA in healthy donors. Turning to this clone: What it binds is unknown.

V shed 8 bases, J shed 1 base, and the junction held 9 bases outside the gene matches. The CDR3 extends over 17 amino acids. Study-level findings and limits: Later work found most CMV-associated TCR beta chains apparently HLA-restricted. Later analysis identified about 17,000 TCR beta sequences associated with HLA alleles, using a false discovery rate threshold of 0.05.

The PCR was carried out with 60 Vbeta primers and 13 Jbeta primers. Here immunoSEQ multiplex PCR was the method, and the copy in TCRdb shows in-frame clones only, minus some. The data hold about 130,000 clones, with around 63% observed a single time. This TCR was sampled from a human donor in good health. V and J are TRBV6-7 and TRBJ1-5, with 12 bases identical to TRBD1. TRBV6-7 is sorted into the ORF group, with uncertain function. The sample consisted of PBMCs. This CDR3 is CASGPGQGARSNQPQHF. CDR3 bases: TGTGCCAGCGGACCGGGACAGGGGGCGCGAAGCAATCAGCCCCAGCATTTT.